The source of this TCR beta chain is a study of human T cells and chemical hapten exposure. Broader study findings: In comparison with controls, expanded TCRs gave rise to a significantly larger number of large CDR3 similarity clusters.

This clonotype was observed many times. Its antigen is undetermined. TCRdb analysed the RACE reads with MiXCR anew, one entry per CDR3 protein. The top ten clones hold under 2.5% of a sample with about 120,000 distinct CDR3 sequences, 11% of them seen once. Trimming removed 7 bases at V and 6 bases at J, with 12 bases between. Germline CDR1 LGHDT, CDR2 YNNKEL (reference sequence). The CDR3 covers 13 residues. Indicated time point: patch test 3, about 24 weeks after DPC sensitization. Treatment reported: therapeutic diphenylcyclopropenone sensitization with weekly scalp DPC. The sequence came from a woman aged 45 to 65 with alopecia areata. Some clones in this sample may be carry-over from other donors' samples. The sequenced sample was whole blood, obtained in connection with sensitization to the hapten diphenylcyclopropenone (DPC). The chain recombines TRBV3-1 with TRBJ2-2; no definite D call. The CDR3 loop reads CASTSRGPGELFF. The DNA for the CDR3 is TGTGCCAGCACCTCACGAGGCCCCGGGGAGCTGTTTTTT. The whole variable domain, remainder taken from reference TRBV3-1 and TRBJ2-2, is DTAVSQTPKYLVTQMGNDKSIKCEQNLGHDTMYWYKQDSKKFLKIMFSYNNKELIINETVPNRFSPKSPDKAHLNLHINSLELGDSAVYFCASTSRGPGELFFGEGSRLTVL.